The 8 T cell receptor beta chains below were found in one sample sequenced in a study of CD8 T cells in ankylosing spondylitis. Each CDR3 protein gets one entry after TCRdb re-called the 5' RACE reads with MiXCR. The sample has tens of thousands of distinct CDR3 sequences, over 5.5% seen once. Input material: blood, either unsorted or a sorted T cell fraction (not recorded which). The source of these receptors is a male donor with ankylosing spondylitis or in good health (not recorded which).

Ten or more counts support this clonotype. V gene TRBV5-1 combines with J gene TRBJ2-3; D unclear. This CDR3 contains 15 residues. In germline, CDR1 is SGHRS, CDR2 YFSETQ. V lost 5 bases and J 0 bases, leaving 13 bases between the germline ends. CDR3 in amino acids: CASSLNPTSTDTQYF. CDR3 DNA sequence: TGCGCCAGCAGTTTAAATCCGACTAGCACAGATACGCAGTATTTT.

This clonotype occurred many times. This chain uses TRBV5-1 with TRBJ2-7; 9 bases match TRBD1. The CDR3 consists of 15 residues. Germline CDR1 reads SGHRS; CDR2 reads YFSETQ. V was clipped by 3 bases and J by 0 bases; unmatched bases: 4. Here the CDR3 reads CASSSGQGLSYEQYF. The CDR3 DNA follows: TGCGCCAGCAGCTCGGGACAGGGACTCTCCTACGAGCAGTACTTC.

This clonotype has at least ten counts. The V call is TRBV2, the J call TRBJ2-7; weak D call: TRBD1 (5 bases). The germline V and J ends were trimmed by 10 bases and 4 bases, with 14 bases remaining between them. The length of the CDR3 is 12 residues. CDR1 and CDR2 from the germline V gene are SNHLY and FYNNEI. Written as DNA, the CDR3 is TGTGCCACCGCCAGGGAAAGGTACGAGCAGTACTTC. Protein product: CATARERYEQYF.

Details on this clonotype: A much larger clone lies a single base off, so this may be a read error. In DNA, the CDR3 is TGTGCCAGCAGCCCCCCAAGGGCCACATACGAGCAGTACTTC. The encoded protein is CASSPPRATYEQYF. V usage is TRBV7-9 and J usage is TRBJ2-7, with no clear D. Deletions cut 5 bases from V and 4 bases from J, with 15 bases between. The CDR3 runs to 14 residues. Germline V gene sequence: CDR1 SEHNR, CDR2 FQNEAQ (reference sequence).

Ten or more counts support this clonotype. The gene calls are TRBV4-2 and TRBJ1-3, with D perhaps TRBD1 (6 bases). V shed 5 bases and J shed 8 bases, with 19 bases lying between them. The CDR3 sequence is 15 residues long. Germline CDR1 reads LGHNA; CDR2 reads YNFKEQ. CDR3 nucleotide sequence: TGTGCCAGCAGCGGAAGAGACAGGCAAGGCGACACCATATATTTT. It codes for CASSGRDRQGDTIYF.

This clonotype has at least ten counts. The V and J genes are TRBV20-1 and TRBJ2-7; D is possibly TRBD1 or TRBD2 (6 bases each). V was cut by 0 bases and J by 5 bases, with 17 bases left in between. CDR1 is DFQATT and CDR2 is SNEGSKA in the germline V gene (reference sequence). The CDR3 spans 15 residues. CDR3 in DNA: TGCAGTGCTAGAGAAACCCGGGGGCGAGGCCACGAGCAGTACTTC. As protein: CSARETRGRGHEQYF.

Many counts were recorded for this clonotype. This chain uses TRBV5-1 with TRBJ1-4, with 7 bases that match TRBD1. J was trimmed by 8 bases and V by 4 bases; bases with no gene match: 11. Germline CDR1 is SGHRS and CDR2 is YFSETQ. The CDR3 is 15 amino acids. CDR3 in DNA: TGCGCCAGCAGCCTGGATCCAGGGGGGCACGAAAAACTGTTTTTT. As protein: CASSLDPGGHEKLFF.

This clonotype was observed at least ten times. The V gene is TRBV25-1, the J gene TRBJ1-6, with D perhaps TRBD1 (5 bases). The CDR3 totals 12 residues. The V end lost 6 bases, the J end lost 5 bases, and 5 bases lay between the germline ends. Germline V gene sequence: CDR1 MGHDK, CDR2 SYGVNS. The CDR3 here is CASRGDNSPLHF. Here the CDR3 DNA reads TGTGCCAGCAGGGGGGATAATTCACCCCTCCACTTT.